The 22 T cell receptor beta chains below come from one sample, sequenced in a study of OX40 agonist ivuxolimab in advanced cancers. The assay was immunoSEQ multiplex PCR, and TCRdb's table has in-frame clones only and misses some. The data contain about 86,000 clones, about 90% of them singletons. The sample in question was CD4+ or CD8+ T cells sorted from blood, obtained in a trial of the OX40 agonist ivuxolimab. All receptors derive from an adult with an advanced solid tumor such as melanoma, head and neck, liver or kidney cancer.

V gene TRBV28 combines with J gene TRBJ2-7; 8 positions match TRBD1. Germline trimming cut 5 bases from V and 7 bases from J; bases unmatched to any gene: 10. The CDR3 spans 14 residues. CDR1 is MDHEN, CDR2 SYDVKM, per germline. The CDR3 region is CASSLPQGVGEQYF. DNA for the CDR3: TGTGCCAGCAGTCTTCCACAGGGGGTGGGGGAGCAGTACTTC.

The V call is TRBV11-2, the J call TRBJ1-2, with D unresolved. V was cut by 0 bases and J by 7 bases, with 6 bases left in between. The CDR3 is 12 residues long. Germline V lookup: CDR1 SGHAT, CDR2 FQNNGV. CDR3 region: CASSLELGGYTF. CDR3 sequence (DNA): TGTGCCAGCAGCTTAGAGTTGGGTGGCTACACCTTC.

The rearrangement uses TRBV18 and TRBJ1-1; no definite D call. This CDR3 has 14 residues. Germline V gene sequence: CDR1 KGHSH, CDR2 LQKENI. The V gene lost 3 bases and the J gene lost 7 bases, with 15 bases spanning the gap. As DNA, the CDR3 is TGTGCCAGCTCACCTAACGAGGGTCTATATGAAGCTTTCTTT. Its protein product is CASSPNEGLYEAFF.

This clone was seen once. The chain is built from TRBV28 and TRBJ2-7, with D possibly being TRBD2 (5 bases). The CDR3 runs to 14 residues. Trimming left V 3 bases short and J 7 bases short, with 16 bases between. Per germline, CDR1 MDHEN and CDR2 SYDVKM. Here the CDR3 reads CASSLGGRLKEQYF. CDR3 bases: TGTGCCAGCAGTTTGGGCGGGCGCCTTAAGGAGCAGTACTTC.

V is TRBV5-1 and J is TRBJ2-7, with 8 bases matching TRBD1. Germline values: CDR1 SGHRS, CDR2 YFSETQ. The CDR3 has 14 amino acids. The trim removed 3 bases at V and 2 bases at J, leaving 4 bases unmatched. The CDR3 nucleotides are TGCGCCAGCAGCTCAGGGGGCGAAGCCTACGAGCAGTACTTC. This sequence encodes CASSSGGEAYEQYF.

The count of this clone is one. V is TRBV27 and J is TRBJ2-3, with 7 bases identical to TRBD2. CDR1 MNHEY and CDR2 SMNVEV come from the germline V gene (reference sequence). This CDR3 region has 16 residues. Germline trimming cut 10 bases from V and 0 bases from J; bases unmatched to any gene: 13. CDR3 sequence reads: CATRAGGSGSTDTQYF. As DNA, the CDR3 is TGTGCCACCAGGGCCGGGGGTAGCGGGAGCACAGATACGCAGTATTTT.

V usage is TRBV30 and J usage is TRBJ2-1; no reliable D call. Trimming removed 0 bases at V and 9 bases at J, with 6 bases between. This CDR3 spans 11 amino acids. CDR1 is GTSNPN, CDR2 SVGIG, per germline (reference sequence). The CDR3 spells CAWSVRSEQFF. In DNA form, the CDR3 reads TGTGCCTGGAGTGTACGTAGTGAGCAGTTCTTC. Full variable domain (outside the CDR3, taken from reference TRBV30 and TRBJ2-1): SQTIHQWPATLVQPVGSPLSLECTVEGTSNPNLYWYRQAAGRGLQLLFYSVGIGQISSEVPQNLSASRPQDRQFILSSKKLLLSDSGFYLCAWSVRSEQFFGPGTRLTVL.

The rearrangement links TRBV7-8 to TRBJ2-3; no reliable D call. The CDR3 extends over 14 amino acids. Between the trimmed V and J ends, which lost 0 bases and 0 bases, there was a span of 4 bases. Germline values: CDR1 SGHVS, CDR2 FQNEAQ. The CDR3 bases are TGTGCCAGCAGCTTAGCGGATAGCACAGATACGCAGTATTTT. Translated, it gives CASSLADSTDTQYF.

This clone came up a few times. The CDR3 loop reads CASSLGTVNQPQHF. CDR3 sequence (DNA): TGCGCCAGCAGCTTGGGGACAGTCAATCAGCCCCAGCATTTT. The gene calls are TRBV5-1 and TRBJ1-5, with a weak D call TRBD1 (6 bases). The germline V gene has CDR1 SGHRS and CDR2 YFSETQ. The V and J ends lost 0 bases and 3 bases respectively, with 7 bases between them. The CDR3 length is 14 residues. The variable domain in full, completed from reference TRBV5-1 and TRBJ1-5, reads KAGVTQTPRYLIKTRGQQVTLSCSPISGHRSVSWYQQTPGQGLQFLFEYFSETQRNKGNFPGRFSGRQFSNSRSEMNVSTLELGDSALYLCASSLGTVNQPQHFGDGTRLSIL.

The V and J genes are TRBV19 and TRBJ2-3; no clear D. The CDR3 sequence is 14 residues long. V lost 7 bases and J 1 base, leaving 12 bases between the germline ends. Germline V gene data show CDR1 as LNHDA and CDR2 as SQIVND (reference sequence). The CDR3 nucleotides are TGTGCCAGTAAGAGCCAGTCGGGCACAGATACGCAGTATTTT. Protein product: CASKSQSGTDTQYF.

J is TRBJ2-7 and V is TRBV7-2; no clear D gene. Trimming removed 2 bases at V and 3 bases at J, with 11 bases between. Germline CDR1 reads SGHTA; CDR2 reads FQGNSA. This CDR3 has 14 residues. CDR3 sequence: CASSLNPGVYEQYF. DNA for the CDR3: TGTGCCAGCAGCTTAAACCCCGGTGTCTACGAGCAGTACTTC.

The chain is built from TRBV19 and TRBJ2-2; D gene uncertain. The CDR3 runs to 17 residues. Trimming stripped 3 bases from V and 4 bases from J, with 18 bases between. The germline CDR1 and CDR2 sequences are LNHDA and SQIVND (reference sequence). CDR3 amino acids: CASSIVVADSFTGELFF. The CDR3 DNA reads TGTGCCAGTAGTATTGTGGTTGCCGATTCTTTCACCGGGGAGCTGTTTTTT.

V usage is TRBV28 and J usage is TRBJ1-2, with D possibly matching TRBD1 (6 bases). There are 14 residues in the CDR3. V lost 2 bases, J lost 7 bases, and 14 bases lay in between. Germline lookup yields CDR1 MDHEN and CDR2 SYDVKM. Here the CDR3 DNA reads TGTGCCAGCAGTTTAGGGCCCAGGGGCTCTGGCTACACCTTC. This codes for CASSLGPRGSGYTF.

The chain has TRBV28 and TRBJ2-7; tentative D call: TRBD1 (7 bases). Germline CDR1 reads MDHEN; CDR2 reads SYDVKM. V was shortened by 5 bases and J by 2 bases, with 19 bases between the two germline ends. CDR3 size: 16 residues. Here the CDR3 DNA reads TGTGCCAGCAGTGGGGGGCCAGGGGGTACAACCTACGAGCAGTACTTC. Its translation is CASSGGPGGTTYEQYF.

V usage is TRBV4-1 and J usage is TRBJ1-5; D remains ambiguous. Trimming stripped 2 bases from V and 0 bases from J, with 17 bases between. This CDR3 contains 18 residues. CDR1 and CDR2 (germline): MGHRA, YSYEKL. CDR3: CASSQYWGETYSNQPQHF. In DNA form, the CDR3 reads TGCGCCAGCAGCCAATATTGGGGTGAGACCTATAGCAATCAGCCCCAGCATTTT.

This chain connects TRBV6-6 to TRBJ2-1; TRBD2 agrees at 7 bases. In germline, CDR1 is MNHNY, CDR2 SVGAGI (reference sequence). The CDR3 is 14 amino acids. Trimming cost V 6 bases and J 1 base; bases outside gene matches: 3. This CDR3 is CASRGGGSYNEQFF. CDR3 bases: TGTGCCAGCAGAGGCGGGGGTTCCTACAATGAGCAGTTCTTC.

This chain joins TRBV27 and TRBJ2-5; no clear D gene. This CDR3 contains 14 residues. CDR1 and CDR2 from the germline V gene are MNHEY and SMNVEV (reference sequence). Between the trimmed V and J ends, which lost 5 bases and 7 bases, there was a span of 17 bases. The CDR3 spells CASSRQASSGTQYF. The CDR3, as DNA: TGTGCCAGCAGTCGTCAGGCAAGCTCCGGGACCCAGTACTTC.

In DNA, the CDR3 is TGTGCCAGCAGTTCGGGGGTGGGGGTTGGCTATCAGCCCCAGCATTTT. Translated, it gives CASSSGVGVGYQPQHF. V usage is TRBV28 and J usage is TRBJ1-5; D possibly corresponds to TRBD1 (5 bases). The germline V gene encodes CDR1 MDHEN and CDR2 SYDVKM. This CDR3 comprises 16 residues. Trimming stripped 4 bases from V and 5 bases from J, with 18 bases between.

This clone was observed a few times. The chain employs TRBV19 and TRBJ1-5, with a weak D call TRBD1 (6 bases). The CDR3 runs 15 residues. Trimming cost V 0 bases and J 11 bases, with 17 bases left between them. The V gene's germline CDR1 is LNHDA and CDR2 SQIVND (reference sequence). The CDR3 loop is CASSIEHTTGRAQHF. Here the CDR3 DNA reads TGTGCCAGTAGTATAGAGCACACCACAGGGCGCGCCCAGCATTTT.

The chain combines TRBV2 with TRBJ2-3; no clear D. Germline CDR1 reads SNHLY; CDR2 reads FYNNEI. V dropped 9 bases and J dropped 0 bases, with 10 bases sitting between them. The CDR3 covers 13 residues. CDR3 DNA: TGTGCCAGGACCCCGGCTAGCACAGATACGCAGTATTTT. It translates to CARTPASTDTQYF.

CDR3 nucleotides: TGTGCCAGCAGTCTTCTGGGGACAGGCCGGGGGGAGGCGGCCAAAAACATTCAGTACTTC. It encodes CASSLLGTGRGEAAKNIQYF. The chain uses TRBV19 and TRBJ2-4, with a possible D match to TRBD1 (8 bases). Germline-derived CDR1 and CDR2 are LNHDA and SQIVND (reference sequence). CDR3 size: 20 residues. V gave up 9 bases and J gave up 1 base, with 31 bases separating them.

This clone was detected only once. The chain links TRBV7-3 to TRBJ1-1; D is possibly TRBD1 (5 bases). This CDR3 is 14 amino acids long. The V and J ends lost 1 base and 8 bases respectively, with 14 bases between them. Germline loops: CDR1 SGHTA, CDR2 FQGTGA. The CDR3 loop reads CASSLSPSGGEAFF. CDR3 coding DNA: TGTGCCAGCAGCTTAAGCCCATCGGGGGGAGAAGCTTTCTTT.